The 9 T cell receptor beta chains below come from one sample, sequenced in a study of T cell repertoires in cytomegalovirus infection. TCRdb recomputed calls from the reads with MiXCR, one row per CDR3 protein. Of hundreds of thousands of distinct CDR3 sequences listed, roughly a quarter are singletons. Sequenced sample: CD8+ T cells from PBMCs. The receptors here all came from a human donor in good health (CMV status not recorded). Some clones in this sample may be carry-over from other donors' samples.

This chain joins TRBV6-4 and TRBJ1-1; no firm D call. The germline V gene has CDR1 MRHNA and CDR2 SNTAGT. The CDR3 loop spans 14 amino acids. V shed 4 bases and J shed 4 bases, with 13 bases lying between them. The CDR3 sequence: CASSGHPGSTEAFF. The CDR3 nucleotides read TGTGCCAGCAGTGGTCATCCTGGGAGCACTGAAGCTTTCTTT.

The chain uses TRBV2 and TRBJ2-2, with D hard to call. CDR3 length equals 13 residues. The germline V gene has CDR1 SNHLY and CDR2 FYNNEI. V was pared by 9 bases and J by 5 bases, with 13 bases between. The CDR3 here is CARRSTLTGELFF. In DNA, the CDR3 is TGTGCCAGGAGAAGTACCTTAACCGGGGAGCTGTTTTTT.

This clonotype was counted between two and nine times. The CDR3 is CASSQDRKGKSGYGYTF. As DNA, the CDR3 is TGTGCCAGCAGCCAAGATCGGAAGGGGAAGAGCGGCTATGGCTACACCTTC. V and J are TRBV14 and TRBJ1-2; tentatively, D is TRBD1 (5 bases). Germline V CDR1 and CDR2: SGHDN, FVKESK. The CDR3 length is 17 residues. Trimming took 0 bases from V and 4 from J, leaving 18 bases between them.

The rearrangement joins TRBV28 to TRBJ2-6; no reliable D call. This CDR3 region has 15 residues. CDR1 is MDHEN and CDR2 is SYDVKM in the germline V gene. Trimming took off 7 bases at V and 0 bases at J, with 10 bases between the two ends. CDR3 DNA sequence: TGTGCCAGCACACTCGTTGGCTCTGGGGCCAACGTCCTGACTTTC. This encodes CASTLVGSGANVLTF.

This clonotype has ten or more counts. The chain carries TRBV5-4 and TRBJ2-5, with D possibly being TRBD2 (6 bases). The CDR3 consists of 13 residues. V lost 5 bases and J 3 bases, leaving 11 bases between the germline ends. CDR1 and CDR2 from the germline V gene are SGHNT and YYREEE (reference sequence). CDR3 DNA: TGTGCCAGCAGGGGCTCGGGGGAAGAGACCCAGTACTTC. Its protein product is CASRGSGEETQYF.

This clonotype showed up many times. This chain joins TRBV4-1 and TRBJ2-3; maybe TRBD2 (5 bases). CDR3 length: 14 residues. Trimming pared 1 base from V and 5 bases from J, leaving 10 bases between. Per the germline V gene, CDR1 is MGHRA and CDR2 is YSYEKL. The CDR3 here is CASSQGLIGDTQYF. The CDR3, as DNA: TGCGCCAGCAGCCAAGGACTAATCGGAGATACGCAGTATTTT.

The gene calls are TRBV14 and TRBJ2-1; no reliable D call. This CDR3 contains 14 residues. Germline V lookup: CDR1 SGHDN, CDR2 FVKESK. V lost 10 bases, J lost 4 bases, and 17 bases lay in between. The CDR3 coding sequence is TGTGCCAACACTCGACCCGGCAGATACAATGAGCAGTTCTTC. As protein: CANTRPGRYNEQFF.

This clonotype was detected ten times or more. A much more abundant neighbour one base away suggests this may be a read error. The chain is built from TRBV7-9 and TRBJ1-2; no definite D call. CDR1 and CDR2 (germline): SEHNR, FQNEAQ (reference sequence). V was cut by 1 base and J by 2 bases, with 5 bases left in between. CDR3 length: 13 residues. Here the CDR3 DNA reads TGTGCCAGCAGCTTAGAACAGAACTATGGCTACACCTTC. Encoded protein: CASSLEQNYGYTF.

The chain joins TRBV7-1 to TRBJ2-3; D gene uncertain. TRBV7-1 is filed as an ORF, its function uncertain. V was shortened by 3 bases and J by 0 bases, with 10 bases between the two germline ends. The CDR3 sequence is 15 residues long. The CDR3 DNA follows: TGTGCCAGCAGCTCGTCTACGCTTAGCACAGATACGCAGTATTTT. Protein sequence: CASSSSTLSTDTQYF.